This T cell receptor (beta chain) was identified during a study of shared clonotypes between healthy human individuals. Study outcomes and limitations: What naive subsets generally showed was a larger estimated richness than memory subsets showed. The study found roughly 5% of naive CD4 clonotypes shared across several donors. The study sampled only blood, and tissue repertoires likely differ. Depth of sequencing was expected to influence donor clonotype sharing.

The V gene lost 2 bases and the J gene lost 3 bases, with 10 bases spanning the gap. The CDR3 is 14 residues long. Germline CDR1 reads WSHSY; CDR2 reads SAAADI. Comments on this clone: No antigen is known for it.

As defined, naive CD8 cells were CD45RO-negative and positively selected for CCR7, with terminally differentiated effector memory CD45RA+ cells excluded. Method: immunoSEQ multiplex PCR; TCRdb's copy keeps in-frame clones and lacks some. The sample consists of roughly 2,000,000 clones, roughly 93% of them appearing once. The receptor comes from a man aged 18-30 years in good health. Some clones in this sample may be carry-over from other donors' samples. The V call is TRBV10-2, the J call TRBJ1-2; D not certain. The sequencing input was naive CD8+ T cells from PBMCs. The CDR3 DNA reads TGCGCCAGCAGTGAGCCCGCCACCCACTATGGCTACACCTTC. Protein sequence: CASSEPATHYGYTF.